The T cell receptor beta chain under discussion was sequenced for a study of blood T cells in healthy people across ages (dated by TCRdb to the mid-2010s). Regarding the complete study: In model experiments, template switching captured about one uniquely barcoded TCR beta cDNA molecule for every two T cells. To track age-related changes in TCR beta repertoire diversity, the study relied on deep sequencing normalized with unique cDNA molecular identifiers. The donors were split into four age groups: young (average 16 years), middle-aged (roughly 39), aged (approximately 60) and long-lived (82). To avoid experimental bias, donors of different ages were distributed randomly across sequencing lanes. Using the same blood draw, the study looked at two additional independent replicas of 1 million unique cDNA reads for two donors, one aged 18 to 30 and the other aged 80 or older. Overall study results and their limits: Estimates of total diversity based on one million sequenced T cells were considered lower bounds and underestimates. Donor CMV infection status was unknown, potentially confounding age-related changes in expanded clonotypes. Compared with the aged group, the long-lived group had more naive CD4+ T cells, fewer expanded clones and increased TCR diversity, suggesting age selection. Conclusive comparison of naive and antigen-experienced compartments was prevented by the profiling of bulk unsorted PBMCs. As age increased, observed TCR beta diversity per million T cells dropped in a roughly linear way, and a significant reduction was already evident by age 40. There was a strong correlation between observed TCR beta diversity and the percentage of naive T cells measured by flow cytometry.

This clonotype has more than one count but fewer than ten. Its binding antigen is unknown. Base qualities are missing; no much larger clone stands one base away. V trim: 5 bases; J trim: 2 bases; unmatched bases: 8. The CDR3 starts with the cysteine, ends with the phenylalanine, and has 17 residues. The DNA shown is the 51-base CDR3, in frame from base 1. The donors were around 39 Caucasian individuals from Russia, aged roughly 6 to 100 years, who were systemically healthy. Each donor gave approximately 9.3 milliliters of peripheral blood, collected into EDTA-treated Vacutainer tubes. Ficoll-Paque density-gradient centrifugation was used to isolate PBMCs, with at least 7 million obtained per sample. Total RNA, at least 6 micrograms per sample, was extracted from PBMCs with Trizol reagent. For every donor, an aliquot of PBMCs went through flow cytometry to measure the percentages of naive CD45RAhigh/CD27high T cells.

The library was prepared using 5' RACE. TCRdb lists the instrument as Illumina HiSeq 2500. A second PCR of about 6 to 12 cycles was run with a J-beta primer mix and a sample-barcoded 5' primer. A unique molecular identifier was introduced onto each TCR beta cDNA molecule by a template-switch 5' adaptor carrying 12 random nucleotides. Each sample yielded at least 2.5 million CDR3-containing paired-end reads. All of the RNA was converted into first-strand cDNA using the Mint cDNA synthesis kit, with a TRBC-specific oligonucleotide serving as the primer. After uracil-DNA glycosylase treatment, a first 18-cycle PCR used universal primers M1SS and BC2_uni_R on all cDNA. Regarding the original processing steps: For normalization, 1 million high-quality reads, each with a distinct molecular identifier, were randomly selected from each sample. Instead of being binned into consensus sequences, reads that shared molecular identifiers were thrown out. CDR3 identification, clonotype clustering and error correction used MiTCR with a Q25 quality threshold and the strictest error-elimination algorithm. Lower-bound total TCR beta diversity was estimated with a nonparametric unseen species model using Euler transformation. Using fastp at Q25 and MiXCR, TCRdb reprocessed the public reads and kept productive beta chains. Identical CDR3 proteins give one entry, which carries the most common genes and DNA. It is TCRdb's table, rather than the study itself, that gives the V and J calls and clone size. The sample table shows 450,000 to 700,000 distinct CDR3 sequences, and approximately 30% are seen once. The ten largest clones represent around 20% of the sample.

The sample consisted of blood. This sequence originates from a woman in her 70s in good health. The rearrangement joined TRBV12-3 or TRBV12-4 to TRBJ1-4, and 10 junctional nucleotides match TRBD1. The CDR3 reads CASSIWGQGSTNEKLFF. The DNA is as follows: TGTGCCAGCAGTATTTGGGGACAGGGGAGCACTAATGAAAAACTGTTTTTT.